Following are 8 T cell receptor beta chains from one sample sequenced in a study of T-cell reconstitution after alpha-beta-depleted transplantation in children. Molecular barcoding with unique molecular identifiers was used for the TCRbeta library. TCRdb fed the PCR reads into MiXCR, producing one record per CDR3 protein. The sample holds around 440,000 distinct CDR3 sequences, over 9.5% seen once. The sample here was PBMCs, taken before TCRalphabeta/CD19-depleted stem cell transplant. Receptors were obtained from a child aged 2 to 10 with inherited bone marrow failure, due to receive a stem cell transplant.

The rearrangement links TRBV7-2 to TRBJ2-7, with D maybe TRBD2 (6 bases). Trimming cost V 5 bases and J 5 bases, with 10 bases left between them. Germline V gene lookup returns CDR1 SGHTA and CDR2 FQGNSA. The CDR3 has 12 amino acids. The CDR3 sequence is CASSRWGDEQYF. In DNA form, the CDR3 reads TGTGCCAGCAGCCGGTGGGGGGACGAGCAGTACTTC.

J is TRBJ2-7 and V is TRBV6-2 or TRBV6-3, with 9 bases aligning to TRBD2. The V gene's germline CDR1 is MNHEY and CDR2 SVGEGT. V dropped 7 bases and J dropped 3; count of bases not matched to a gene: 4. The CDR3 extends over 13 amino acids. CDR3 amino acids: CASTGTSFYEQYF. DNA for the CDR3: TGTGCCAGCACTGGGACTAGCTTCTACGAGCAGTACTTC.

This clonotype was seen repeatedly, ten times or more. The CDR3 spells CASSLSPPGRNEQFF. The CDR3 bases are TGTGCCAGCAGTTTATCCCCCCCCGGGCGCAATGAGCAGTTCTTC. The chain is built from TRBV27 and TRBJ2-1; D is ambiguous. V lost 0 bases and J lost 6, with 12 bases in between. Germline lookup yields CDR1 MNHEY and CDR2 SMNVEV (reference sequence). The CDR3 is 15 residues long.

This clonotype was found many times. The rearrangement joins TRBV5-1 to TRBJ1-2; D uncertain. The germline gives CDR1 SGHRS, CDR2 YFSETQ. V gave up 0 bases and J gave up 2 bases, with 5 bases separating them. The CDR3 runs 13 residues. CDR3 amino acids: CASSLDQNYGYTF. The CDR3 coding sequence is TGCGCCAGCAGCTTGGACCAGAACTATGGCTACACCTTC. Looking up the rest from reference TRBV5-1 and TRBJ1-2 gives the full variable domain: KAGVTQTPRYLIKTRGQQVTLSCSPISGHRSVSWYQQTPGQGLQFLFEYFSETQRNKGNFPGRFSGRQFSNSRSEMNVSTLELGDSALYLCASSLDQNYGYTFGSGTRLTVV.

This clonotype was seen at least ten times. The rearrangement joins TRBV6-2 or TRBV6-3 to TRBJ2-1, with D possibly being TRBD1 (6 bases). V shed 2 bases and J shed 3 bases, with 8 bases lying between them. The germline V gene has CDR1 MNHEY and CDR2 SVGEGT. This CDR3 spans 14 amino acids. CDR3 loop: CASSYKGDYNEQFF. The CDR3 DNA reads TGTGCCAGCAGTTACAAGGGGGACTACAATGAGCAGTTCTTC.

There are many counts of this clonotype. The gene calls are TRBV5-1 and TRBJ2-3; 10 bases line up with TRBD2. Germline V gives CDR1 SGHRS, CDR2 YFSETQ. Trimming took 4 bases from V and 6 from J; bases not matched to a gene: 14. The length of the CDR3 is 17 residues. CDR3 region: CASSPLGGLAGADTQYF. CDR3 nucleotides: TGCGCCAGCAGCCCCCTGGGGGGCCTAGCGGGAGCGGATACGCAGTATTTT.

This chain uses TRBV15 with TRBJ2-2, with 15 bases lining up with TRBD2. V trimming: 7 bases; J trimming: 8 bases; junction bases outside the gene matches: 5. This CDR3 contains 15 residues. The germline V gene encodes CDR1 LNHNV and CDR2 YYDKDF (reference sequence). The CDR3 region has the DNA TGTGCCACCACTGGACTAGCGGGAGGGGCAGGGGAGCTGTTTTTT. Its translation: CATTGLAGGAGELFF.

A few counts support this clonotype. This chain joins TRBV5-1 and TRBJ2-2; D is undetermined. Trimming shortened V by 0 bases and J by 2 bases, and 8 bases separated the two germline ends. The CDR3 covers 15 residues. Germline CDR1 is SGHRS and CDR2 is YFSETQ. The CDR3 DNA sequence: TGCGCCAGCAGCTTGGATGCCGGCAACACCGGGGAGCTGTTTTTT. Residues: CASSLDAGNTGELFF. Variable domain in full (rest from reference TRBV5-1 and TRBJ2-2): KAGVTQTPRYLIKTRGQQVTLSCSPISGHRSVSWYQQTPGQGLQFLFEYFSETQRNKGNFPGRFSGRQFSNSRSEMNVSTLELGDSALYLCASSLDAGNTGELFFGEGSRLTVL.